This entry lists 30 T cell receptor beta chains sequenced from one sample in a study of beta chain features in type 1 diabetes. Reverse transcribing all isolated RNA meant expressed TCRB transcripts were sequenced. Clones were read by immunoSEQ multiplex PCR, and TCRdb kept only the in-frame ones, dropping some. The sample has 250,000 to 300,000 clones, 14% seen once; the top ten hold about 0.016%. Their antigens remain unidentified. Findings and caveats of the study: Researchers report that Type 1 diabetes patients had moderately but significantly shorter TCRB CDR3s across all four CD4+ subsets.

Sequenced sample: naive CD4+ T cells from blood. These receptors originate from a man aged 25 to 40 with type 1 diabetes.

This clone showed up just a few times. The J gene is TRBJ2-7, the V gene TRBV7-9, with D perhaps matching TRBD1 (5 bases). This CDR3 spans 14 amino acids. Trimming left V 4 bases short and J 5 bases short, with 15 bases between. Germline values: CDR1 SEHNR, CDR2 FQNEAQ (reference sequence). The CDR3 loop reads CASSSGMGMDEQYF. In DNA, the CDR3 is TGTGCCAGCAGCTCAGGGATGGGCATGGACGAGCAGTACTTC.

The rearrangement joins TRBV7-3 to TRBJ2-1, with D possibly matching TRBD2 (6 bases). The CDR3 contains 15 residues. Trimming stripped 9 bases from V and 0 bases from J, with 15 bases between. Looked up from germline, CDR1 is SGHTA and CDR2 is FQGTGA. The CDR3 spells CASSSASSSYNEQFF. As DNA, the CDR3 is TGTGCCAGTTCTAGCGCATCAAGCTCCTACAATGAGCAGTTCTTC.

This clone came up a few times. The chain has TRBV5-1 and TRBJ2-7; D gene uncertain. Deletions cut 0 bases from V and 1 base from J, with 14 bases between. Germline CDR1 and CDR2: SGHRS and YFSETQ. The CDR3 contains 16 residues. The CDR3 region has the DNA TGCGCCAGCAGCTTGGCCCATGGGTCGACTTCCTACGAGCAGTACTTC. Its protein product is CASSLAHGSTSYEQYF.

This clone was counted between two and nine times. This chain uses TRBV2 with TRBJ2-2; D may be TRBD2 (6 bases). CDR3 length equals 13 residues. V lost 6 bases, J lost 6 bases, and 11 bases lay in between. Germline V lookup: CDR1 SNHLY, CDR2 FYNNEI. The CDR3 coding sequence is TGTGCCAGCAGGGGGAGGAGTCCCGGGGAGCTGTTTTTT. It yields the protein CASRGRSPGELFF.

The chain links TRBV5-4 to TRBJ2-2; maybe TRBD2 (6 bases). Germline V gene data show CDR1 as SGHNT and CDR2 as YYREEE (reference sequence). This CDR3 comprises 12 residues. The V end lost 5 bases, the J end lost 7 bases, and 9 bases lay between the germline ends. The CDR3 DNA reads TGTGCCAGCAGTCAAGCGGGCGGGGAGCTGTTTTTT. Its translation: CASSQAGGELFF. The full variable domain, with the rest looked up from reference TRBV5-4 and TRBJ2-2, is ETGVTQSPTHLIKTRGQQVTLRCSSQSGHNTVSWYQQALGQGPQFIFQYYREEENGRGNFPPRFSGLQFPNYSSELNVNALELDDSALYLCASSQAGGELFFGEGSRLTVL.

V is TRBV2 and J is TRBJ2-1, with D perhaps matching TRBD1 (6 bases). Germline-derived CDR1 and CDR2 are SNHLY and FYNNEI. The V and J ends lost 7 bases and 7 bases respectively, with 20 bases between them. This CDR3 spans 15 amino acids. The CDR3 loop is CASTPIVGARNEQFF. For the CDR3, the DNA is TGTGCCAGCACTCCTATCGTGGGGGCGCGGAATGAGCAGTTCTTC.

V usage is TRBV28 and J usage is TRBJ2-7; maybe TRBD2 (5 bases). The CDR3 spans 13 residues. Between the trimmed V and J ends, which lost 2 bases and 7 bases, there was a span of 12 bases. CDR1 MDHEN and CDR2 SYDVKM come from the germline V gene. CDR3 loop: CASSLPKRGEQYF. The CDR3 DNA follows: TGTGCCAGCAGTTTACCAAAACGCGGGGAGCAGTACTTC.

V usage is TRBV19 and J usage is TRBJ2-7; D possibly corresponds to TRBD2 (5 bases). The CDR3 consists of 15 residues. V was trimmed by 5 bases and J by 2 bases, leaving 16 bases between them. Germline V lookup: CDR1 LNHDA, CDR2 SQIVND (reference sequence). The CDR3 sequence: CASSWAPGSPYEQYF. DNA of the CDR3: TGTGCCAGTAGTTGGGCCCCTGGGAGTCCCTACGAGCAGTACTTC.

A few counts support this clone. The rearrangement uses TRBV25-1 and TRBJ1-2; 8 nucleotides agree with TRBD1. Germline V CDR1 and CDR2: MGHDK, SYGVNS. The CDR3 covers 14 residues. V dropped 1 base and J dropped 6; count of bases not matched to a gene: 4. CDR3 sequence (DNA): TGTGCCAGCAGTGAATCAGGACAGGGCCATGGCTACACCTTC. Translating gives CASSESGQGHGYTF.

The chain links TRBV7-3 to TRBJ1-5; D not resolved. Germline V gene lookup returns CDR1 SGHTA and CDR2 FQGTGA. Trimming took off 5 bases at V and 3 bases at J, with 8 bases between the two ends. This CDR3 contains 13 residues. The CDR3 loop reads CASSLDFNQPQHF. CDR3 nucleotides: TGTGCCAGCAGCCTAGACTTCAATCAGCCCCAGCATTTT. The variable domain in full, completed from reference TRBV7-3 and TRBJ1-5, reads GAGVSQTPSNKVTEKGKYVELRCDPISGHTALYWYRQSLGQGPEFLIYFQGTGAADDSGLPNDRFFAVRPEGSVSTLKIQRTERGDSAVYLCASSLDFNQPQHFGDGTRLSIL.

This clone was seen more than once but under ten times. The gene calls are TRBV6-4 and TRBJ2-1; D is possibly TRBD1 (6 bases). V was shortened by 5 bases and J by 6 bases, with 11 bases between the two germline ends. Germline CDR1 reads MRHNA; CDR2 reads SNTAGT. There are 13 residues in the CDR3. CDR3 bases: TGTGCCAGCAGTCCACAGGGTGGCAATGAGCAGTTCTTC. Its protein product is CASSPQGGNEQFF.

This clone was observed a handful of times. The chain joins TRBV18 to TRBJ2-5, with D perhaps TRBD2 (6 bases). V lost 3 bases, J lost 5 bases, and 13 bases lay in between. CDR3 length: 14 residues. The germline V gene encodes CDR1 KGHSH and CDR2 LQKENI. The CDR3 DNA follows: TGTGCCAGCTCACCGGGACTTTCGGAGGAGACCCAGTACTTC. This translates into CASSPGLSEETQYF.

The chain employs TRBV6-6 and TRBJ2-7; D uncertain. Deletions cut 2 bases from V and 0 bases from J, with 11 bases between. The CDR3 loop spans 15 amino acids. The germline CDR1 and CDR2 sequences are MNHNY and SVGAGI (reference sequence). CDR3 in amino acids: CASSYTAGVSYEQYF. CDR3 in DNA: TGTGCCAGCAGTTACACGGCAGGCGTCTCCTACGAGCAGTACTTC.

J is TRBJ2-3 and V is TRBV7-9; possibly TRBD1 for D (6 bases). V was clipped by 1 base and J by 8 bases, with 10 bases between them. The CDR3 has 13 amino acids. Per the germline V gene, CDR1 is SEHNR and CDR2 is FQNEAQ (reference sequence). The CDR3 bases are TGTGCCAGCAGCTTAGTACAGGGCACTACGCAGTATTTT. It specifies CASSLVQGTTQYF.

This clone was observed a few times. The CDR3: CATEGPPSGEQFF. The CDR3 bases are TGTGCCACCGAGGGCCCTCCATCGGGCGAGCAGTTCTTC. The chain uses TRBV28 and TRBJ2-1, with D perhaps matching TRBD2 (5 bases). The CDR3 sequence is 13 residues long. Germline V gene data show CDR1 as MDHEN and CDR2 as SYDVKM. Trimming cost V 10 bases and J 10 bases, with 20 bases left between them.

This clone was seen more than once but under ten times. V is TRBV5-1 and J is TRBJ2-1; the D gene is possibly TRBD1 (6 bases). This CDR3 contains 18 residues. The V gene's germline CDR1 is SGHRS and CDR2 YFSETQ. V gave up 1 base and J gave up 0 bases, with 17 bases separating them. The CDR3 protein is CASSLFRPQGYSYNEQFF. Written as DNA, the CDR3 is TGCGCCAGCAGCTTGTTTCGACCTCAGGGGTACTCCTACAATGAGCAGTTCTTC.

This chain joins TRBV11-3 and TRBJ2-7, with D unresolved. Trimming shortened V by 5 bases and J by 6 bases, and 14 bases separated the two germline ends. From germline, CDR1 is SGHNT and CDR2 YENEEA. The CDR3 contains 13 residues. The CDR3 is CASSGKASGEQYF. CDR3 coding DNA: TGTGCCAGCAGCGGTAAGGCATCAGGCGAGCAGTACTTC.

The chain recombines TRBV28 with TRBJ2-7; 9 bases align to TRBD1. The CDR3 is 14 amino acids. CDR1 is MDHEN, CDR2 SYDVKM, per germline. V dropped 4 bases and J dropped 4; count of bases not matched to a gene: 5. CDR3 sequence (DNA): TGTGCCAGCAGTTCCGGGACAGGGTTATACGAGCAGTACTTC. Its protein product is CASSSGTGLYEQYF.

This clone was seen a handful of times. V is TRBV29-1 and J is TRBJ2-5; D not resolved. Trimming removed 7 bases at V and 0 bases at J, with 9 bases between. The CDR3 loop spans 12 amino acids. CDR1 is SQVTM and CDR2 is ANQGSEA in the germline V gene. In DNA form, the CDR3 reads TGCAGCGCCGCGGCGAACCAAGAGACCCAGTACTTC. Translating it yields CSAAANQETQYF.

The genes are TRBV29-1 and TRBJ2-1; 8 bases line up with TRBD1. Germline-derived CDR1 and CDR2 are SQVTM and ANQGSEA. With V trimmed by 3 bases and J by 6 bases, 10 bases remained unmatched. The CDR3 contains 15 residues. The chain's CDR3 is CSVDSGTGSVNEQFF. The CDR3 coding sequence is TGCAGCGTTGATTCCGGGACAGGTTCAGTCAATGAGCAGTTCTTC.

This chain uses TRBV7-9 with TRBJ1-2; no firm D call. The CDR3 has 15 residues. The V end was cut by 5 bases, the J end by 3 bases, with 16 bases between. Germline CDR1 and CDR2: SEHNR and FQNEAQ (reference sequence). The CDR3: CASSQGRGKDYGYTF. CDR3 nucleotide sequence: TGTGCCAGCAGCCAAGGGAGAGGCAAGGACTATGGCTACACCTTC.

The sample holds a few counts of this clone. The gene calls are TRBV28 and TRBJ2-3; D may be TRBD2 (6 bases). This CDR3 comprises 14 residues. CDR1 is MDHEN and CDR2 is SYDVKM in the germline V gene. Trimming took 5 bases from V and 2 from J, leaving 11 bases between them. CDR3 nucleotide sequence: TGTGCCAGCAGTCTAGTAGCGGTCACAGATACGCAGTATTTT. Its protein is CASSLVAVTDTQYF.

This clone was detected a few times. The chain has TRBV5-1 and TRBJ2-5; no definite D call. The CDR3 is 11 amino acids. The V and J ends lost 5 bases and 2 bases respectively, with 4 bases between them. Germline assignment: CDR1 SGHRS and CDR2 YFSETQ. CDR3 loop: CASREQETQYF. The CDR3 DNA reads TGCGCCAGCAGGGAGCAAGAGACCCAGTACTTC.

Only a few counts were recorded for this clone. CDR3 coding DNA: TGCAGCGTTGAGCGGGAGCACAGTGAGCAGTTCTTC. This translates into CSVEREHSEQFF. This sequence joins TRBV29-1 and TRBJ2-1; the match to TRBD2 covers 7 bases. After removal of 3 bases from V and 9 bases from J, the junction contained 5 bases not matched to a gene. Germline CDR1 reads SQVTM; CDR2 reads ANQGSEA. The CDR3 is 12 amino acids.

V gene TRBV30 combines with J gene TRBJ1-5; D remains ambiguous. The CDR3 totals 16 residues. Per germline, CDR1 GTSNPN and CDR2 SVGIG (reference sequence). Trimming removed 0 bases at V and 2 bases at J, with 14 bases between. The CDR3 nucleotides are TGTGCCTGGAGTGTAGCAAACTACTATGGCAATCAGCCCCAGCATTTT. This codes for CAWSVANYYGNQPQHF.

A word on this clone: The junction does not match germline at one end; this may be a read error. The chain is built from TRBV25-1 and TRBJ1-1; the match to TRBD1 covers 9 bases. The CDR3 loop spans 15 amino acids. The germline CDR1 and CDR2 sequences are MGHDK and SYGVNS. The CDR3 reads CASSSPGTGNSEAFF. CDR3 DNA: TGTGCCAGCAGTTCTCCCGGGACAGGGAACTCTGAAGCTTTCTTT.

The rearrangement uses TRBV28 and TRBJ2-2, with D uncertain. Germline CDR1 and CDR2: MDHEN and SYDVKM. Trimming removed 7 bases from V and 6 bases from J, with 9 bases in between. The CDR3 has 12 residues. CDR3: CASKDTAGELFF. CDR3 in DNA: TGTGCCAGCAAAGACACGGCCGGGGAGCTGTTTTTT. The full variable domain, completed using reference TRBV28 and TRBJ2-2, is DVKVTQSSRYLVKRTGEKVFLECVQDMDHENMFWYRQDPGLGLRLIYFSYDVKMKEKGDIPEGYSVSREKKERFSLILESASTNQTSMYLCASKDTAGELFFGEGSRLTVL.

The rearrangement joins TRBV15 to TRBJ2-6; 8 nucleotides match TRBD2. This CDR3 is built from 18 residues. Germline V gene sequence: CDR1 LNHNV, CDR2 YYDKDF (reference sequence). Trimming removed 3 bases from V and 0 bases from J; junction bases left unmatched: 7. CDR3 sequence reads: CATSRTSAYSSGANVLTF. For the CDR3, the DNA is TGTGCCACCAGCAGGACTAGCGCCTATTCCTCTGGGGCCAACGTCCTGACTTTC.

There are a few counts of this clone. The chain employs TRBV5-1 and TRBJ2-2, with TRBD2 matching 11 bases. CDR3 length: 17 residues. From germline, CDR1 is SGHRS and CDR2 YFSETQ. The ends lost 2 bases at V and 6 bases at J; junction bases unmatched: 9. CDR3 DNA sequence: TGCGCCAGCAGCTTAGAGACTAGCGGGATCTCCGCCGGGGAGCTGTTTTTT. Translation: CASSLETSGISAGELFF. Together with reference TRBV5-1 and TRBJ2-2, the CDR3 gives the full variable domain: KAGVTQTPRYLIKTRGQQVTLSCSPISGHRSVSWYQQTPGQGLQFLFEYFSETQRNKGNFPGRFSGRQFSNSRSEMNVSTLELGDSALYLCASSLETSGISAGELFFGEGSRLTVL.

In its sample, this clone was seen a few times. The chain employs TRBV7-9 and TRBJ1-4; 11 positions match TRBD1. Germline CDR1 and CDR2: SEHNR and FQNEAQ (reference sequence). This CDR3 region has 15 residues. V shed 4 bases, J shed 7 bases, and the junction held 5 bases outside the gene matches. CDR3 sequence: CASSWMGTGGEKLFF. The CDR3 DNA reads TGTGCCAGCAGCTGGATGGGGACAGGGGGTGAAAAACTGTTTTTT.